These 24 T cell receptor beta chains share one sample of origin, sequenced in a study of low-dose radiotherapy and immunotherapy resistance in tumors. Priming of first-strand cDNA relied on TRAV- and TRBV-specific primers (covering alpha and beta chains). For amplifying TCRs, the PCR ran for approximately 18 cycles with Phusion, which was used together with a constant-region primer and the adapter on the V primers. TCRdb reprocessed the reads with MiXCR, giving one entry per CDR3 protein. The sample lists around 10,000 distinct CDR3 sequences; roughly two thirds were seen once. These receptors originate from a human donor with advanced metastatic prostate, ovarian, gallbladder or colorectal cancer (not recorded which). This table probably holds off-target reads from a library built for another chain.

This clonotype was detected only a few times. The chain combines TRBV28 with TRBJ2-7; a possible D gene is TRBD1 (6 bases). CDR3 size: 13 residues. Germline assignment: CDR1 MDHEN and CDR2 SYDVKM. With 8 bases removed from V and 5 bases from J, the gap between germline ends came to 16 bases. CDR3 sequence: CASLRGGSDEQYF. CDR3 bases: TGTGCCAGCCTCAGGGGTGGTAGCGACGAGCAGTACTTC.

CDR3 sequence reads: CSASIEAKLFF. The CDR3 region has the DNA TGCAGTGCTTCCATAGAGGCGAAACTGTTTTTT. The chain joins TRBV20-1 to TRBJ1-4; D is ambiguous. V lost 5 bases and J 11 bases, leaving 12 bases between the germline ends. The CDR3 covers 11 residues. Germline lookup yields CDR1 DFQATT and CDR2 SNEGSKA (reference sequence).

The genes are TRBV5-1 and TRBJ2-7; the match to TRBD1 covers 9 bases. There are 13 residues in the CDR3. Germline V gene lookup returns CDR1 SGHRS and CDR2 YFSETQ. J was trimmed by 6 bases and V by 4 bases; bases with no gene match: 5. The CDR3 DNA is TGCGCCAGCAGCGAGGACAGGGGATCCGAGCAGTACTTC. This codes for CASSEDRGSEQYF.

The CDR3 coding sequence is TGTGCCAGTAGTATAGGTCAGAAGCAAAACATTCAGTACTTC. Amino acids: CASSIGQKQNIQYF. The chain employs TRBV19 and TRBJ2-4; D unclear. CDR3 size: 14 residues. V was trimmed by 1 base and J by 5 bases, leaving 9 bases between them. Germline-derived CDR1 and CDR2 are LNHDA and SQIVND (reference sequence).

This chain uses TRBV28 with TRBJ2-1; no clear D gene. The CDR3 is 11 amino acids. Trimming took off 6 bases at V and 8 bases at J, with 8 bases between the two ends. CDR1 and CDR2 from the germline V gene are MDHEN and SYDVKM. The CDR3 region is CASSRVDEQFF. As DNA, the CDR3 is TGTGCCAGCAGCCGGGTTGATGAGCAGTTCTTC.

This chain uses TRBV28 with TRBJ2-7; TRBD2 matches 10 bases. V shed 5 bases and J 0 bases; nucleotides not matched to a gene: 4. The germline CDR1 and CDR2 sequences are MDHEN and SYDVKM. CDR3 length: 15 amino acids. The CDR3 spells CASSGTSENSYEQYF. CDR3 bases: TGTGCCAGCAGTGGGACTAGCGAGAACTCCTACGAGCAGTACTTC.

The CDR3 spells CASKSTRLAGATHPLYNEQFF. DNA of the CDR3: TGTGCCAGTAAGTCAACTAGACTAGCGGGAGCCACCCACCCCCTCTACAATGAGCAGTTCTTC. The chain combines TRBV19 with TRBJ2-1, with 12 bases matching TRBD2. The germline gives CDR1 LNHDA, CDR2 SQIVND (reference sequence). The CDR3 has 21 residues. V trimming: 7 bases; J trimming: 3 bases; junction bases outside the gene matches: 22.

This chain connects TRBV26 to TRBJ1-1; the table gives TRBD1 as D, unverified against the DNA. TRBV26 is marked as a pseudogene. The CDR3 length is 16 residues. The DNA of the CDR3 is TGTGCCAGCAAATCCCTCATGACAGGGGAAAACACTGAAGCTTTCTTT. It encodes CASKSLMTGENTEAFF.

The V and J genes are TRBV9 and TRBJ1-1; tentatively, D is TRBD1 (6 bases). The CDR3 covers 13 residues. Trimming removed 4 bases at V and 3 bases at J, with 10 bases between. Germline assignment: CDR1 SGDLS and CDR2 YYNGEE. CDR3 coding DNA: TGTGCCAGCAGCTTAAGGGGGGACACTGAAGCTTTCTTT. Its protein is CASSLRGDTEAFF.

The CDR3 spells CASSQEATLGPDEQFF. The CDR3, as DNA: TGCGCCAGCAGCCAAGAGGCGACCCTGGGCCCGGATGAGCAGTTCTTC. The genes are TRBV4-1 and TRBJ2-1; D uncertain. The CDR3 contains 16 residues. The germline V gene encodes CDR1 MGHRA and CDR2 YSYEKL. The V end was cut by 0 bases, the J end by 8 bases, with 17 bases between.

The V gene is TRBV20-1, the J gene TRBJ1-1; D call uncertain. Per germline, CDR1 DFQATT and CDR2 SNEGSKA (reference sequence). V gave up 6 bases and J gave up 5 bases, with 19 bases separating them. The CDR3 loop spans 14 amino acids. CDR3 region: CSATSGPRRTEAFF. In DNA, the CDR3 is TGCAGTGCAACCTCCGGTCCCAGGAGGACTGAAGCTTTCTTT.

This clonotype was observed once. For the CDR3, the DNA is TGTGCCAGCAGTTCGGTAAGCGGGAGGGCCTACGAGCAGTACTTC. Protein: CASSSVSGRAYEQYF. The J gene is TRBJ2-7, the V gene TRBV6-6, with 10 bases that match TRBD2. Trimming removed 4 bases from V and 2 bases from J; junction bases left unmatched: 5. Germline V CDR1 and CDR2: MNHNY, SVGAGI (reference sequence). This CDR3 spans 15 amino acids.

The CDR3 loop is CASSLAGGRNYGYTF. CDR3 DNA: TGTGCCAGCAGCCTTGCTGGGGGGCGCAACTATGGCTACACCTTC. The chain combines TRBV14 with TRBJ1-2; D perhaps matches TRBD1 (6 bases). The V end was cut by 4 bases, the J end by 2 bases, with 14 bases between. The germline CDR1 and CDR2 sequences are SGHDN and FVKESK. CDR3 length: 15 amino acids.

The sample holds a few counts of this clonotype. The chain employs TRBV5-1 and TRBJ2-2, with TRBD1 matching 8 bases. Looked up from germline, CDR1 is SGHRS and CDR2 is YFSETQ. The CDR3 has 15 amino acids. After removal of 5 bases from V and 1 base from J, the junction contained 4 bases not matched to a gene. This chain's CDR3 is CASRGQGRNTGELFF. The CDR3 DNA sequence: TGCGCCAGCAGAGGACAGGGTCGGAACACCGGGGAGCTGTTTTTT.

The chain combines TRBV6-6 with TRBJ1-5; 7 positions match TRBD1. This CDR3 has 15 amino acids. CDR1 and CDR2 from the germline V gene are MNHNY and SVGAGI (reference sequence). With 0 bases clipped from V and 1 base from J, the junction kept 0 bases outside the gene matches. CDR3 protein: CASSYSGQSNQPQHF. Written as DNA, the CDR3 is TGTGCCAGCAGTTACTCGGGACAGAGCAATCAGCCCCAGCATTTT.

This clonotype was found a few times. This sequence joins TRBV13 and TRBJ1-1; D gene uncertain. The CDR3 sequence is 17 residues long. Germline V CDR1 and CDR2: PRHDT, FYEKMQ (reference sequence). The ends were cut back, 0 bases at V and 3 bases at J, with 17 bases in the middle. The DNA for the CDR3 is TGTGCCAGCAGCTTAGGTTTTTTGGACCCGGTAGACACTGAAGCTTTCTTT. Translated: CASSLGFLDPVDTEAFF. The entire variable domain, with the rest obtained from reference TRBV13 and TRBJ1-1, is as follows: AAGVIQSPRHLIKEKRETATLKCYPIPRHDTVYWYQQGPGQDPQFLISFYEKMQSDKGSIPDRFSAQQFSDYHSELNMSSLELGDSALYFCASSLGFLDPVDTEAFFGQGTRLTVV.

J is TRBJ2-2 and V is TRBV6-2 or TRBV6-3; TRBD1 matches 7 bases. The V and J ends lost 6 bases and 5 bases, in that order; junction bases with no gene match: 6. Germline V gene lookup returns CDR1 MNHEY and CDR2 SVGEGT. This CDR3 contains 14 residues. The CDR3 nucleotides are TGTGCCAGCAGCCGACAGGGCGGGACCGGGGAGCTGTTTTTT. Its protein product is CASSRQGGTGELFF.

V gene TRBV10-3 combines with J gene TRBJ2-1; 8 positions match TRBD1. Germline CDR1 and CDR2: ENHRY and SYGVKD. This CDR3 has 13 amino acids. Trimming at V came to 8 bases and at J to 3 bases, leaving 3 bases not matched to a gene. The CDR3 is CAIATGVYNEQFF. The CDR3 bases are TGTGCCATCGCGACAGGGGTCTACAATGAGCAGTTCTTC.

This rearrangement joins TRBV4-3 to TRBJ2-7; D is undetermined. The CDR3 is 13 amino acids. V lost 3 bases, J lost 0 bases, and 6 bases lay in between. Germline V CDR1 and CDR2: LGHNA, YSLEER. This CDR3 reads CASSQGHSYEQYF. The CDR3, as DNA: TGCGCCAGCAGCCAGGGCCACTCCTACGAGCAGTACTTC.

The chain links TRBV6-1 to TRBJ2-7, with 7 bases that match TRBD1. The CDR3 is made up of 14 amino acids. Germline CDR1 is MNHNS and CDR2 is SASEGT. The V gene end was trimmed by 7 bases and the J gene end by 6 bases; junction bases not matched to a gene: 12. This chain's CDR3 is CASTIRGGRGEQYF. CDR3 sequence (DNA): TGTGCCAGCACTATTCGAGGGGGCCGAGGCGAGCAGTACTTC.

The V call is TRBV6-2 or TRBV6-3, the J call TRBJ2-1; D gene ambiguous. Germline V gene data show CDR1 as MNHEY and CDR2 as SVGEGT. This CDR3 has 15 residues. Trimming cost V 6 bases and J 2 bases, with 14 bases left between them. This chain's CDR3 is CASSRPDLAYNEQFF. CDR3 DNA: TGTGCCAGCAGCCGTCCGGACCTTGCCTACAATGAGCAGTTCTTC.

The CDR3: CASSRMSGSPYNEQFF. In DNA form, the CDR3 reads TGCGCCAGCAGCAGGATGAGCGGGAGCCCCTACAATGAGCAGTTCTTC. This chain joins TRBV5-1 and TRBJ2-1; 8 bases line up with TRBD2. The CDR3 totals 16 residues. The V and J ends lost 4 bases and 2 bases, in that order; junction bases with no gene match: 8. Germline assignment: CDR1 SGHRS and CDR2 YFSETQ.

The chain is built from TRBV18 and TRBJ1-1, with D possibly being TRBD1 (5 bases). Germline CDR1 is KGHSH and CDR2 is LQKENI. V was cut by 1 base and J by 9 bases, with 27 bases left in between. This CDR3 spans 18 amino acids. The CDR3 nucleotides read TGTGCCAGCTCACCACTCAGCACAGGAGTAGTCGGGGGTCCTCAAGCTTTCTTT. It is translated as CASSPLSTGVVGGPQAFF.

The genes are TRBV2 and TRBJ2-5; no definite D call. The V end lost 6 bases, the J end lost 5 bases, and 10 bases lay between the germline ends. Looked up from germline, CDR1 is SNHLY and CDR2 is FYNNEI. This CDR3 has 12 amino acids. CDR3 sequence (DNA): TGTGCCAGCAGCTTCTACACGGAGACCCAGTACTTC. Protein sequence: CASSFYTETQYF.